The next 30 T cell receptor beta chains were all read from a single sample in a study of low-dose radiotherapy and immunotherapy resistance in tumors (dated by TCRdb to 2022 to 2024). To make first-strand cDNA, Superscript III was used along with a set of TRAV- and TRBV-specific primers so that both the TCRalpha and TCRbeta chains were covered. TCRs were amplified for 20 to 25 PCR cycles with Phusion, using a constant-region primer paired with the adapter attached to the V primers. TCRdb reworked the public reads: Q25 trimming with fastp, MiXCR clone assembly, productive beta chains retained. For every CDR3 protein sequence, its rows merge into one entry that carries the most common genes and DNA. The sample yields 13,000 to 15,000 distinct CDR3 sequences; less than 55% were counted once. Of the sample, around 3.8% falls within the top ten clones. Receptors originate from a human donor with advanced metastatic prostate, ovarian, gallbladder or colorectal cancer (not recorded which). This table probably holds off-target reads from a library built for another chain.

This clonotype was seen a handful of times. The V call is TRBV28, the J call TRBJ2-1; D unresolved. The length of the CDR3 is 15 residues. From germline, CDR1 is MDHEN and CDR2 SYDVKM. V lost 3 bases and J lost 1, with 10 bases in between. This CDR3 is CASSFWQASYNEQFF. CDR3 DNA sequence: TGTGCCAGCAGTTTTTGGCAGGCATCCTACAATGAGCAGTTCTTC.

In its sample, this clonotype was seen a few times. The CDR3 sequence: CASSLASSGRGYEQYF. In nucleotides, the CDR3 is TGTGCCAGCAGCTTAGCCTCTAGCGGGAGGGGCTACGAGCAGTACTTC. V is TRBV7-8 and J is TRBJ2-7; 12 bases align to TRBD2. With 0 bases clipped from V and 3 bases from J, the junction kept 3 bases outside the gene matches. This CDR3 contains 16 residues. The V gene's germline CDR1 is SGHVS and CDR2 FQNEAQ.

CDR3 sequence reads: CASTGYTGELFF. DNA of the CDR3: TGTGCCAGTACCGGCTACACCGGGGAGCTGTTTTTT. The chain recombines TRBV19 with TRBJ2-2; D is undetermined. Germline assignment: CDR1 LNHDA and CDR2 SQIVND (reference sequence). Trimming pared 7 bases from V and 3 bases from J, leaving 6 bases between. The CDR3 is made up of 12 amino acids.

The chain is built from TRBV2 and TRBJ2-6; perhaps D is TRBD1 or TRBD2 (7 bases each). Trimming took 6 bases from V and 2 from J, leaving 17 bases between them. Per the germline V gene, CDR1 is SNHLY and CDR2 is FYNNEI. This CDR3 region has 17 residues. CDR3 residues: CASSRRGEGPGANVLTF. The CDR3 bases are TGTGCCAGCAGCCGCAGGGGGGAGGGGCCTGGGGCCAACGTCCTGACTTTC.

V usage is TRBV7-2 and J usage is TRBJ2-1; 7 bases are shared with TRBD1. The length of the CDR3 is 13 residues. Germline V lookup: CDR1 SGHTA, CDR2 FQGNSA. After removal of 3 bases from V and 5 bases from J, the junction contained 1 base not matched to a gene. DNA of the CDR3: TGTGCCAGCAGCTTGACAGGGCACAATGAGCAGTTCTTC. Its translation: CASSLTGHNEQFF.

Written as DNA, the CDR3 is TGTGCCAGCAGCGACGACAGGGTACCTTATGGCTACACCTTC. Translation gives CASSDDRVPYGYTF. The chain couples TRBV5-6 to TRBJ1-2; 7 bases are a match to TRBD1. The CDR3 totals 14 residues. The V segment lost 4 bases and the J segment 5 bases; nucleotides outside the gene matches: 8. Per the germline V gene, CDR1 is SGHDT and CDR2 is YYEEEE.

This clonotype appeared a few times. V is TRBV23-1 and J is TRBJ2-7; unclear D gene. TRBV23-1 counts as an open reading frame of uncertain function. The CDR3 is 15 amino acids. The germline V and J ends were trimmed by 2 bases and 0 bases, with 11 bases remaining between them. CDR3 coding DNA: TGCGCCAGCAGTCAAGAGGAGTTCATCTCCTACGAGCAGTACTTC. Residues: CASSQEEFISYEQYF.

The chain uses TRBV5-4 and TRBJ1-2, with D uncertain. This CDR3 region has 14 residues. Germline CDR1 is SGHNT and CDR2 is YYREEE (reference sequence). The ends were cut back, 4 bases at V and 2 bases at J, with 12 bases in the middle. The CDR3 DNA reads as TGTGCCAGCAGCCCGGAGGCCAAGAACTATGGCTACACCTTC. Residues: CASSPEAKNYGYTF. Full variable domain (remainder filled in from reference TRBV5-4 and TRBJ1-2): ETGVTQSPTHLIKTRGQQVTLRCSSQSGHNTVSWYQQALGQGPQFIFQYYREEENGRGNFPPRFSGLQFPNYSSELNVNALELDDSALYLCASSPEAKNYGYTFGSGTRLTVV.

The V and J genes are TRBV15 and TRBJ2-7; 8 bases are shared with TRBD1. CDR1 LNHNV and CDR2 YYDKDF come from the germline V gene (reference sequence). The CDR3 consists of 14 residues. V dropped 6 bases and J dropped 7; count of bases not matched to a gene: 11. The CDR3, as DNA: TGTGCCACCAGTCTGGGACAGGCCCCGGGGGAGCAGTACTTC. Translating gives CATSLGQAPGEQYF.

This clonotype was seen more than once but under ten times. The CDR3 spells CASSPGVAGPQETQYF. The CDR3 region has the DNA TGTGCCAGCAGCCCTGGGGTAGCGGGCCCCCAAGAGACCCAGTACTTC. The chain uses TRBV5-6 and TRBJ2-5; the match to TRBD2 covers 7 bases. V dropped 4 bases and J dropped 1; count of bases not matched to a gene: 10. This CDR3 comprises 16 residues. Looked up from germline, CDR1 is SGHDT and CDR2 is YYEEEE.

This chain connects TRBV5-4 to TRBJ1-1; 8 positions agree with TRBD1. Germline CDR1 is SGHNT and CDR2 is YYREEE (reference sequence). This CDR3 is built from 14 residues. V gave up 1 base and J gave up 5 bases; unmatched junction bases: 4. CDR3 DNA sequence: TGTGCCAGCAGCTTGAGCAGGGGGCAGACTGAAGCTTTCTTT. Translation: CASSLSRGQTEAFF.

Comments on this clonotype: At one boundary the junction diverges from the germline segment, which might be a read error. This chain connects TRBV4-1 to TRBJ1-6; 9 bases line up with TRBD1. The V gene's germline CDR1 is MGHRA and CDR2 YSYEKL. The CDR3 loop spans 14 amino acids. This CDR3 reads CASSRQGVESPHHF. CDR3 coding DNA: TGCGCCAGCAGCCGACAGGGGGTTGAGTCACCCCACCACTTT.

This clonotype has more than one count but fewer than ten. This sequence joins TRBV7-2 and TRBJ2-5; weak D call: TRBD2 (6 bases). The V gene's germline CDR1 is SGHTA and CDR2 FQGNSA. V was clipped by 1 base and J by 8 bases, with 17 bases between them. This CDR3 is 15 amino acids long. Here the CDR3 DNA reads TGTGCCAGCAGCTTAGATGCGGGACCCAAGAGAACCCAGTACTTC. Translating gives CASSLDAGPKRTQYF.

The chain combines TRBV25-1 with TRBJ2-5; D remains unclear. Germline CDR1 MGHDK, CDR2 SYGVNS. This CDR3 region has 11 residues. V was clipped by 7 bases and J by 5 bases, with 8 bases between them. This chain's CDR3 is CASTTFETQYF. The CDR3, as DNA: TGTGCCAGCACTACTTTTGAGACCCAGTACTTC.

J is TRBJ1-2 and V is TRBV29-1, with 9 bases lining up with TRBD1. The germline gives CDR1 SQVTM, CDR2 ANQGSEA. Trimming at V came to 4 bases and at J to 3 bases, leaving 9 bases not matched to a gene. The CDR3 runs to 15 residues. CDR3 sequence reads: CSVGVGQGSDYGYTF. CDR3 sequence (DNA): TGCAGCGTTGGGGTGGGACAGGGCTCGGACTATGGCTACACCTTC.

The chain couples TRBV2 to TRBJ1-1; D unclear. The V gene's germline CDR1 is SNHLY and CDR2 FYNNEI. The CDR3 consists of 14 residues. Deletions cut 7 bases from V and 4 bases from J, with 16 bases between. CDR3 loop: CASTVMEVGTEAFF. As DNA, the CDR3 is TGTGCCAGCACCGTCATGGAGGTGGGCACTGAAGCTTTCTTT. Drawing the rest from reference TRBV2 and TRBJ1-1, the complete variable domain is EPEVTQTPSHQVTQMGQEVILRCVPISNHLYFYWYRQILGQKVEFLVSFYNNEISEKSEIFDDQFSVERPDGSNFTLKIRSTKLEDSAMYFCASTVMEVGTEAFFGQGTRLTVV.

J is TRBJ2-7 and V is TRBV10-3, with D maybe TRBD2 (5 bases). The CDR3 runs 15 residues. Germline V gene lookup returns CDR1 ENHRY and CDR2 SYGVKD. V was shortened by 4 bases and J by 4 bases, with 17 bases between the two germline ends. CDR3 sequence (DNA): TGTGCCATCAGTGGGCCGGAGAAGAGGGTGTACGAGCAGTACTTC. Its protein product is CAISGPEKRVYEQYF.

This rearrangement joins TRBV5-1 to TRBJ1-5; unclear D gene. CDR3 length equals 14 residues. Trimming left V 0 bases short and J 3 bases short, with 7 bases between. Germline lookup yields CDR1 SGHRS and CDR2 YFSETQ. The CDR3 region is CASSLGGINQPQHF. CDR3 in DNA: TGCGCCAGCAGCTTGGGGGGAATCAATCAGCCCCAGCATTTT.

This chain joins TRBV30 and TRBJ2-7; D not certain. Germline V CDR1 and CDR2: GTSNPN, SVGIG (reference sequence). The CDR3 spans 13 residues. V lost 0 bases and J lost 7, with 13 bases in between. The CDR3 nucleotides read TGTGCCTGGAGTGTAGATTCGTTTTTAGAGCAGTACTTC. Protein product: CAWSVDSFLEQYF.

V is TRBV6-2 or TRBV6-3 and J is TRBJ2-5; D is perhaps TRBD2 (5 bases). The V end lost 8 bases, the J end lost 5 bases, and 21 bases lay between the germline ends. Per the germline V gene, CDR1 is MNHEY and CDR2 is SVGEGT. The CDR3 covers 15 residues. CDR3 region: CASQDWDSYVETQYF. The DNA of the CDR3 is TGTGCCAGCCAGGACTGGGATAGCTACGTGGAGACCCAGTACTTC.

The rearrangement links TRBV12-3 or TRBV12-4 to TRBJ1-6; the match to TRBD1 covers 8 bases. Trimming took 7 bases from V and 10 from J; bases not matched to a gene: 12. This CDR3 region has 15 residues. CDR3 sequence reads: CASKYTGGGQSPLHF. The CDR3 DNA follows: TGTGCCAGCAAATACACAGGGGGGGGTCAGTCACCCCTCCACTTT.

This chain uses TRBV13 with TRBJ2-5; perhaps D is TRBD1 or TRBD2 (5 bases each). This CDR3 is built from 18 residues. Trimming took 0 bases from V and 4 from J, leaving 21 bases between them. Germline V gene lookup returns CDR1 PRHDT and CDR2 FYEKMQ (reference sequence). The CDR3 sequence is CASSLGLRGVRGGETQYF. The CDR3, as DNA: TGTGCCAGCAGCTTAGGCCTCAGAGGGGTGAGGGGTGGAGAGACCCAGTACTTC.

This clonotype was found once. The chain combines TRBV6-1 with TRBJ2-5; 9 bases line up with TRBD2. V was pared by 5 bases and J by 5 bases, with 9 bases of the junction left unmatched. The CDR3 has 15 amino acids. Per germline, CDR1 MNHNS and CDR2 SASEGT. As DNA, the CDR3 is TGTGCCAGCAGTAGGGGGGGCGGGAGGGGTGAGACCCAGTACTTC. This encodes CASSRGGGRGETQYF.

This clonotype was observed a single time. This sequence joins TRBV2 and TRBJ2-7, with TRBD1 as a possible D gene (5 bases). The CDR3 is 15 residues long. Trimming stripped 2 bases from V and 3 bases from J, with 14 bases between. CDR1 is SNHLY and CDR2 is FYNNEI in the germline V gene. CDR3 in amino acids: CASSERGRVGYEQYF. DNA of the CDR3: TGTGCCAGCAGTGAAAGGGGCAGGGTGGGCTACGAGCAGTACTTC.

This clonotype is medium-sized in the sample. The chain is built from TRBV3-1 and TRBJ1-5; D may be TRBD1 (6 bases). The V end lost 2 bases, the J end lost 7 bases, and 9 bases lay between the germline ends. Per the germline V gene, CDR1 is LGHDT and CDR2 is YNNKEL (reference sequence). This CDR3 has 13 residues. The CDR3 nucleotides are TGTGCCAGCAGCCAAAGGGGGGGACAGCCCCAGCATTTT. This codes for CASSQRGGQPQHF.

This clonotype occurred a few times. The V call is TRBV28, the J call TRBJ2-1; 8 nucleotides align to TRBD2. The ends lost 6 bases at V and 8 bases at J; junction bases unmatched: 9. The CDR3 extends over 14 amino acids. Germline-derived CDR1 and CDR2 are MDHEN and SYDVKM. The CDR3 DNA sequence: TGTGCCAGCAGGGCAGCGGGAGCTGGGCATGAGCAGTTCTTC. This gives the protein CASRAAGAGHEQFF. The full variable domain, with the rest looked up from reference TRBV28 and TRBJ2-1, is DVKVTQSSRYLVKRTGEKVFLECVQDMDHENMFWYRQDPGLGLRLIYFSYDVKMKEKGDIPEGYSVSREKKERFSLILESASTNQTSMYLCASRAAGAGHEQFFGPGTRLTVL.

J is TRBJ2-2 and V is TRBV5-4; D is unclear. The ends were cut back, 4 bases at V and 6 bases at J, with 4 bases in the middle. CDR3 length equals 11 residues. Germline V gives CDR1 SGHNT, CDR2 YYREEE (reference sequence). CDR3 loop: CASSLAGELFF. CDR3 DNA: TGTGCCAGCAGCCTCGCCGGGGAGCTGTTTTTT.

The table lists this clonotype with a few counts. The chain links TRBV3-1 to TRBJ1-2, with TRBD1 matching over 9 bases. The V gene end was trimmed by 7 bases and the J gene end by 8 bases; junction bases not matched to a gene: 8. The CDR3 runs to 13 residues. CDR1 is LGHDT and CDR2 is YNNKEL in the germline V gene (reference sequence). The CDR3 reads CASTPGQGRGYTF. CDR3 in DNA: TGTGCCAGCACCCCGGGACAGGGACGCGGCTACACCTTC.

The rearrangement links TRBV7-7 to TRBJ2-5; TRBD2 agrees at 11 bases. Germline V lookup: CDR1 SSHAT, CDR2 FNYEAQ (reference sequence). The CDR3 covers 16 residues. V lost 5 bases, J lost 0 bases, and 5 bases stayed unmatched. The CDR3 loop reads CASSPGTSGYQETQYF. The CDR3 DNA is TGTGCCAGCAGCCCCGGGACTAGCGGTTACCAAGAGACCCAGTACTTC.

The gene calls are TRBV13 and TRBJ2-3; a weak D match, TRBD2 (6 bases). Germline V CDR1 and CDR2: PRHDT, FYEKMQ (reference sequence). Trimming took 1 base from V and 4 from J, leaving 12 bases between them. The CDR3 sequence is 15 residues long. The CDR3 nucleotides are TGTGCCAGCAGCTTAGAGGGCGGGGAGCCAGATACGCAGTATTTT. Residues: CASSLEGGEPDTQYF. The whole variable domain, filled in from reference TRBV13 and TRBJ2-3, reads AAGVIQSPRHLIKEKRETATLKCYPIPRHDTVYWYQQGPGQDPQFLISFYEKMQSDKGSIPDRFSAQQFSDYHSELNMSSLELGDSALYFCASSLEGGEPDTQYFGPGTRLTVL.